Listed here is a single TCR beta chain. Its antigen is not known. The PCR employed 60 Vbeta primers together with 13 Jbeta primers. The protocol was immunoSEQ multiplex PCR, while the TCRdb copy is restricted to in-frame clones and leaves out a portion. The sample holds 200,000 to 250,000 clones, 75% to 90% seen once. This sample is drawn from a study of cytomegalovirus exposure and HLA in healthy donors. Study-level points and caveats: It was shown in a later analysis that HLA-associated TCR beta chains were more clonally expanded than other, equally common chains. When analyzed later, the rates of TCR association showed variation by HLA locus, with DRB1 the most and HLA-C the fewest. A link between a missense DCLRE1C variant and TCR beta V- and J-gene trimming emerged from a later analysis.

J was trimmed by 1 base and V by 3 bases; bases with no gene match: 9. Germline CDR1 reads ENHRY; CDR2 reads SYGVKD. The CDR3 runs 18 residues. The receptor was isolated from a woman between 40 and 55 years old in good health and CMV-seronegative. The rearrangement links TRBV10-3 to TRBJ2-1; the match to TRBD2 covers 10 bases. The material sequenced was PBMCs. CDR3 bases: TGTGCCATCAGTGACTCCAGCGGGAGGGCTGTGTCCTACAATGAGCAGTTCTTC. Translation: CAISDSSGRAVSYNEQFF.